The clone carrying this TCR beta chain was detected only once. The entry originates in a study of control samples from healthy donors and cancer patients. Sequencing used immunoSEQ multiplex PCR; TCRdb keeps in-frame clones, though not all of them. The sample shows approximately 70,000 clones, more than 75% of them seen only once. V was clipped by 8 bases and J by 2 bases; unmatched bases: 9. CDR1 MNHEY and CDR2 SMNVEV come from the germline V gene (reference sequence). The CDR3 is 15 amino acids. This sequence was found in a woman in her fifties or sixties with head and neck cancer. The sample comprised PBMCs. The genes are TRBV27 and TRBJ2-1, with 7 nucleotides matching TRBD1. CDR3 bases: TGTGCCAGCGGGGGTCGGGACAGTACCTACAATGAGCAGTTCTTC. Translated, it gives CASGGRDSTYNEQFF.